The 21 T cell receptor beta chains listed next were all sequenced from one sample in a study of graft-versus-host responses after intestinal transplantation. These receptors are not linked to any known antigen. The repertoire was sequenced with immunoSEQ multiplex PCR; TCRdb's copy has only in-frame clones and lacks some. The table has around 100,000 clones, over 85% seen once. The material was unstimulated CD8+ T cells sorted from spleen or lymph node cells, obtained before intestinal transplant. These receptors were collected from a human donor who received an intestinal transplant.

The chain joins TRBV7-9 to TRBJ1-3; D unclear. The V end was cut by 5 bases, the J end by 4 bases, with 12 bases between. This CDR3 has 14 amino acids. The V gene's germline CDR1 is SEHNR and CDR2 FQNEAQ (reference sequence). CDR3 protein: CASSPEVWGNTIYF. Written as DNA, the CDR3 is TGTGCCAGCAGCCCCGAGGTCTGGGGAAACACCATATATTTT.

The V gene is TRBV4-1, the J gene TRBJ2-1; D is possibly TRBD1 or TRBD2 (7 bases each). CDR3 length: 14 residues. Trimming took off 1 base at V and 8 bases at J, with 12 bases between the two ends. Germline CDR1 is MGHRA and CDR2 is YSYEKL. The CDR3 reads CASSQGPGGDEQFF. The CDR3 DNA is TGCGCCAGCAGCCAAGGGCCAGGGGGGGATGAGCAGTTCTTC.

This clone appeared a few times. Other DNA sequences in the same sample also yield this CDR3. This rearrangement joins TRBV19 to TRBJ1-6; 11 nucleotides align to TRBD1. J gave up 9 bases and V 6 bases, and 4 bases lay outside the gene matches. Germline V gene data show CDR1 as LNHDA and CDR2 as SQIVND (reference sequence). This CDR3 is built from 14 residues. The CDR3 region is CASRLGTGGSPLHF. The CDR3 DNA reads TGTGCCAGTAGATTGGGGACAGGGGGTTCACCCCTCCACTTT.

The CDR3 is CASSLAGGDNEQFF. CDR3 sequence (DNA): TGTGCCAGCAGCTTGGCGGGGGGGGACAATGAGCAGTTCTTC. V and J are TRBV7-3 and TRBJ2-1; 9 bases are a match to TRBD2. Trimming at V came to 3 bases and at J to 5 bases, leaving 2 bases not matched to a gene. The CDR3 has 14 residues. CDR1 is SGHTA and CDR2 is FQGTGA in the germline V gene.

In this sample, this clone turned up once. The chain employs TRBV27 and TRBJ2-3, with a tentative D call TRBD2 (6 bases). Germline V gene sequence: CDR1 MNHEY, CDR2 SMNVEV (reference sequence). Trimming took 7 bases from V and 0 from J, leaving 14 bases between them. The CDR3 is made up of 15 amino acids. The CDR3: CASTLRDSSTDTQYF. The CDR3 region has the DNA TGTGCCAGCACCCTCCGGGACTCTAGCACAGATACGCAGTATTTT.

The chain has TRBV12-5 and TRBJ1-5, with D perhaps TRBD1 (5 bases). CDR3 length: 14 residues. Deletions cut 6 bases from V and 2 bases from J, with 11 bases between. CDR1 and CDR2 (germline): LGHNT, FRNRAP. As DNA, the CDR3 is TGTGCTAGTGGCCCTGGGGGGGGCAATCAGCCCCAGCATTTT. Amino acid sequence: CASGPGGGNQPQHF.

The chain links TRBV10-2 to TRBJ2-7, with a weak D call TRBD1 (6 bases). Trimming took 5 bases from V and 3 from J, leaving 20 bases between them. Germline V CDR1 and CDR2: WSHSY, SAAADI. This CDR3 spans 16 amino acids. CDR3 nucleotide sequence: TGCGCCAGCAGTCCGACCGTGACAGGCCTCAACTACGAGCAGTACTTC. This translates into CASSPTVTGLNYEQYF.

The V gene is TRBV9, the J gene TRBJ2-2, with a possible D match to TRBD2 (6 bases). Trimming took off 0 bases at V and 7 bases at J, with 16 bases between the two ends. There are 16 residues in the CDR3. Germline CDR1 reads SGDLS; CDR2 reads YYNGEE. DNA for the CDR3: TGTGCCAGCAGCGTAGATGGATTAGGGGAGGACGGGGAGCTGTTTTTT. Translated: CASSVDGLGEDGELFF.

CDR3 loop: CASSEAGSGQGRNEQFF. CDR3 coding DNA: TGTGCCAGCAGTGAAGCGGGAAGCGGACAGGGACGCAATGAGCAGTTCTTC. The chain employs TRBV2 and TRBJ2-1; 8 bases agree with TRBD1. Per the germline V gene, CDR1 is SNHLY and CDR2 is FYNNEI. V gave up 0 bases and J gave up 6 bases; unmatched junction bases: 10. There are 17 residues in the CDR3.

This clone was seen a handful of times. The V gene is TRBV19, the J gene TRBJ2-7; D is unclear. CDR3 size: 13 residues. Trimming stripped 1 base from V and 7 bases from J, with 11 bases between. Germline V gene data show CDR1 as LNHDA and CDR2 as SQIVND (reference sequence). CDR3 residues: CASSIGSPREQYF. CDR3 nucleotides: TGTGCCAGTAGTATAGGGTCCCCTCGGGAGCAGTACTTC.

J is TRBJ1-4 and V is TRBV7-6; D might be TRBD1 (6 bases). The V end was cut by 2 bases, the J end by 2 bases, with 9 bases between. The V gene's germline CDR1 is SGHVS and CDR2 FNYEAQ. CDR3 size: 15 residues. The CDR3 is CASSLTGSTNEKLFF. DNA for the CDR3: TGTGCCAGCAGCTTAACAGGGTCTACTAATGAAAAACTGTTTTTT.

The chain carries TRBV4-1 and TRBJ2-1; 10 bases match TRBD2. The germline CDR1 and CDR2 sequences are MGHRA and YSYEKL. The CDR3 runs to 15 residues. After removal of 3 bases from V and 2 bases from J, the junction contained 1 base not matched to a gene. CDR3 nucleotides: TGCGCCAGCAGCCATCTAGCGGGGGCCTACAATGAGCAGTTCTTC. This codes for CASSHLAGAYNEQFF.

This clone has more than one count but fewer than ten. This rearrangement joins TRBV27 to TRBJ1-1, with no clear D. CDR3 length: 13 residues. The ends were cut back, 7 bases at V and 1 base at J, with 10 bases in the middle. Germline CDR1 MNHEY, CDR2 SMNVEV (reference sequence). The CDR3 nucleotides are TGTGCCAGCACCCGGAGCCGGAACACTGAAGCTTTCTTT. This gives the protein CASTRSRNTEAFF.

The chain's CDR3 is CASSYGGPEAFF. CDR3 bases: TGTGCCAGCAGTTACGGGGGGCCTGAAGCTTTCTTT. This chain joins TRBV6-5 and TRBJ1-1; tentatively, D is TRBD1 (6 bases). Trimming pared 2 bases from V and 6 bases from J, leaving 7 bases between. The CDR3 contains 12 residues. Germline V gives CDR1 MNHEY, CDR2 SVGAGI.

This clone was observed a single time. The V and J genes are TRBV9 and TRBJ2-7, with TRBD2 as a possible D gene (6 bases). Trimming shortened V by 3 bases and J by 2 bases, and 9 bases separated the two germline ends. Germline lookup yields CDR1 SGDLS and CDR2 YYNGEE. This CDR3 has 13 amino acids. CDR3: CASSDAGTYEQYF. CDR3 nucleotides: TGTGCCAGCAGCGATGCGGGGACCTACGAGCAGTACTTC.

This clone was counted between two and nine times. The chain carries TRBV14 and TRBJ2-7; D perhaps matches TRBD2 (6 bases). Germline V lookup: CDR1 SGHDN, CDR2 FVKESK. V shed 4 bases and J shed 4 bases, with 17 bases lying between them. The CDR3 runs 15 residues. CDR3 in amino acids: CASSRPGGAGYEQYF. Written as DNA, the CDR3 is TGTGCCAGCAGCCGCCCGGGCGGGGCAGGGTACGAGCAGTACTTC.

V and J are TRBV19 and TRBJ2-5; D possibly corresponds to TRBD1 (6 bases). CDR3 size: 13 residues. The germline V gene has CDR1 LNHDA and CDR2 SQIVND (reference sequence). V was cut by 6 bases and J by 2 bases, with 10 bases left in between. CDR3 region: CASSLRGQETQYF. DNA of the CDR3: TGTGCCAGTAGCCTCAGGGGACAAGAGACCCAGTACTTC.

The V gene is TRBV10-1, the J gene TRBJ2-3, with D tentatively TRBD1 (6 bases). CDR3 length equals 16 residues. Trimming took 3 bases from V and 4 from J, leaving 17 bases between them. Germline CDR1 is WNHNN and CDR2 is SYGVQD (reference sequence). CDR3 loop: CASSDPGTPDPDTQYF. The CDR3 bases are TGCGCCAGCAGTGATCCCGGGACACCGGACCCAGATACGCAGTATTTT.

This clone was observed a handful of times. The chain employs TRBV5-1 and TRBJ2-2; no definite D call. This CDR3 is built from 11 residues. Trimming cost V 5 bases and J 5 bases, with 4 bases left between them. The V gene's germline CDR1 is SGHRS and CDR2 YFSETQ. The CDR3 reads CASSITGELFF. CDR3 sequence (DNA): TGCGCCAGCAGTATAACCGGGGAGCTGTTTTTT.

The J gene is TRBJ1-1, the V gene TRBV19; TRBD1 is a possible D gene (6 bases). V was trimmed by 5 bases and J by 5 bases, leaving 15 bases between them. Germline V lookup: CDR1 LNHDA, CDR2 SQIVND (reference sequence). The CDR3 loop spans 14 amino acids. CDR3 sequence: CASSASQGLTEAFF. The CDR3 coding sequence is TGTGCCAGTAGTGCATCACAGGGTCTAACTGAAGCTTTCTTT. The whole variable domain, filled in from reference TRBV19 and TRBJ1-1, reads DGGITQSPKYLFRKEGQNVTLSCEQNLNHDAMYWYRQDPGQGLRLIYYSQIVNDFQKGDIAEGYSVSREKKESFPLTVTSAQKNPTAFYLCASSASQGLTEAFFGQGTRLTVV.

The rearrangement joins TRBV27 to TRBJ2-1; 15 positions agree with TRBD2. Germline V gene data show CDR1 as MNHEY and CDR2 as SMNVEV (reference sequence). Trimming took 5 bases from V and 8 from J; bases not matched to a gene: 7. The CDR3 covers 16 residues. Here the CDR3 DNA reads TGTGCCAGCAGTCCCGGACTAGCGGGGGGGTTTGATGAGCAGTTCTTC. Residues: CASSPGLAGGFDEQFF.